The 14 T cell receptor beta chains below were found in one sample sequenced in a study of blood T cell repertoires in COVID-19. Assay used: immunoSEQ multiplex PCR; TCRdb lists only in-frame clones, some missing. Seen here are over 85,000 clones, around nine tenths observed once, and the top ten hold 15%. The sample consisted of peripheral blood. These receptors originate from a human donor in a cohort sampled during active COVID-19.

The chain has TRBV5-1 and TRBJ2-7; perhaps TRBD2 as D (6 bases). Germline assignment: CDR1 SGHRS and CDR2 YFSETQ. The V end was cut by 0 bases, the J end by 3 bases, with 7 bases between. CDR3 length: 13 amino acids. This chain's CDR3 is CASSLETSYEQYF. In DNA, the CDR3 is TGCGCCAGCAGCTTGGAGACTAGCTACGAGCAGTACTTC.

The sample holds a few counts of this clone. The J gene is TRBJ2-7, the V gene TRBV7-9, with D possibly matching TRBD1 (5 bases). The CDR3 has 14 residues. V shed 6 bases and J shed 6 bases, with 18 bases lying between them. Germline V gene lookup returns CDR1 SEHNR and CDR2 FQNEAQ (reference sequence). The CDR3, as DNA: TGTGCCAGCAGTCCGACAGATCGCCGTACCGAGCAGTACTTC. Translation: CASSPTDRRTEQYF.

The chain is built from TRBV18 and TRBJ1-3, with TRBD1 as a possible D gene (5 bases). Trimming took off 2 bases at V and 3 bases at J, with 11 bases between the two ends. Germline-derived CDR1 and CDR2 are KGHSH and LQKENI. The CDR3 is made up of 15 amino acids. DNA of the CDR3: TGTGCCAGCTCACCAAGACAGCCCGATGGAAACACCATATATTTT. Amino acid sequence: CASSPRQPDGNTIYF. Complete variable domain (other parts from reference TRBV18 and TRBJ1-3): NAGVMQNPRHLVRRRGQEARLRCSPMKGHSHVYWYRQLPEEGLKFMVYLQKENIIDESGMPKERFSAEFPKEGPSILRIQQVVRGDSAAYFCASSPRQPDGNTIYFGEGSWLTVV.

The chain is built from TRBV9 and TRBJ2-1; D gene uncertain. In germline, CDR1 is SGDLS, CDR2 YYNGEE. The CDR3 loop spans 15 amino acids. The germline V and J ends were trimmed by 0 bases and 3 bases, with 10 bases remaining between them. The CDR3 DNA follows: TGTGCCAGCAGCGTAGACCTAGAGTTCTACAATGAGCAGTTCTTC. Translation gives CASSVDLEFYNEQFF.

The CDR3, as DNA: TGTGCCAGCGGGGGGACAGTCCAAGAGACCCAGTACTTC. This sequence encodes CASGGTVQETQYF. The V call is TRBV2, the J call TRBJ2-5, with TRBD1 as a possible D gene (7 bases). Germline CDR1 reads SNHLY; CDR2 reads FYNNEI. With 8 bases removed from V and 1 base from J, the gap between germline ends came to 11 bases. The CDR3 has 13 amino acids.

V usage is TRBV28 and J usage is TRBJ2-7; a possible D gene is TRBD1 (6 bases). Trimming stripped 6 bases from V and 13 bases from J, with 13 bases between. Per germline, CDR1 MDHEN and CDR2 SYDVKM. CDR3 length: 10 residues. CDR3 amino acids: CASRARDTYF. In DNA form, the CDR3 reads TGTGCCAGCAGGGCCCGGGACACTTACTTC.

The V call is TRBV29-1, the J call TRBJ2-2; D call uncertain. Deletions cut 2 bases from V and 3 bases from J, with 7 bases between. Germline V CDR1 and CDR2: SQVTM, ANQGSEA. The CDR3 is 13 amino acids. This chain's CDR3 is CSVEPRDTGELFF. The CDR3 nucleotides read TGCAGCGTTGAACCCCGGGACACCGGGGAGCTGTTTTTT.

This chain joins TRBV6-4 and TRBJ2-1, with 8 bases fitting TRBD2. The CDR3 runs 15 residues. Germline V gene data show CDR1 as MRHNA and CDR2 as SNTAGT. Trimming at V came to 2 bases and at J to 1 base, leaving 1 base not matched to a gene. The CDR3 loop is CASSDRGGSYNEQFF. CDR3 DNA sequence: TGTGCCAGCAGTGACCGGGGGGGGTCCTACAATGAGCAGTTCTTC.

The chain has TRBV5-1 and TRBJ1-1; a possible D gene is TRBD1 (5 bases). The CDR3 runs to 15 residues. CDR1 and CDR2 (germline): SGHRS, YFSETQ. Trimming cost V 0 bases and J 2 bases, with 11 bases left between them. CDR3 DNA: TGCGCCAGCAGCTTGGGGGCGACAGTTAACACTGAAGCTTTCTTT. Protein: CASSLGATVNTEAFF.

The chain recombines TRBV5-6 with TRBJ1-2; 7 bases line up with TRBD1. CDR3 length equals 15 residues. J lost 1 base, V lost 0 bases, and 3 bases had no gene match. Germline V lookup: CDR1 SGHDT, CDR2 YYEEEE. This chain's CDR3 is CASSLVTGSNYGYTF. CDR3 sequence (DNA): TGTGCCAGCAGCTTGGTGACAGGGAGTAACTATGGCTACACCTTC.

The chain's CDR3 is CASSLSGRQAKNIQYF. The CDR3 DNA reads as TGTGCCAGCAGCCTAAGCGGGAGGCAGGCCAAAAACATTCAGTACTTC. This rearrangement joins TRBV7-2 to TRBJ2-4, with 9 bases fitting TRBD2. CDR3 length: 16 amino acids. V was clipped by 5 bases and J by 1 base; unmatched bases: 6. Germline V gene sequence: CDR1 SGHTA, CDR2 FQGNSA.

The chain has TRBV13 and TRBJ2-7; the match to TRBD2 covers 7 bases. J gave up 4 bases and V 5 bases, and 8 bases lay outside the gene matches. There are 14 residues in the CDR3. Germline CDR1 and CDR2: PRHDT and FYEKMQ (reference sequence). The CDR3 here is CASSPGGIGYEQYF. The CDR3 DNA reads TGTGCCAGCAGCCCCGGGGGGATTGGGTACGAGCAGTACTTC.

This clone is a singleton in its sample. CDR3 region: CASSAGRRADTQYF. CDR3 in DNA: TGTGCCAGCAGCGCGGGGAGACGGGCAGATACGCAGTATTTT. The gene calls are TRBV13 and TRBJ2-3, with D perhaps matching TRBD2 (6 bases). CDR3 length equals 14 residues. Germline V gives CDR1 PRHDT, CDR2 FYEKMQ (reference sequence). V lost 5 bases and J 4 bases, leaving 13 bases between the germline ends.

This chain joins TRBV12-3 or TRBV12-4 and TRBJ2-7, with 9 nucleotides matching TRBD1. The length of the CDR3 is 13 residues. The V and J ends lost 7 bases and 4 bases, in that order; junction bases with no gene match: 5. CDR3 protein: CASTWDRDYEQYF. Written as DNA, the CDR3 is TGTGCCAGCACCTGGGACAGGGATTACGAGCAGTACTTC.